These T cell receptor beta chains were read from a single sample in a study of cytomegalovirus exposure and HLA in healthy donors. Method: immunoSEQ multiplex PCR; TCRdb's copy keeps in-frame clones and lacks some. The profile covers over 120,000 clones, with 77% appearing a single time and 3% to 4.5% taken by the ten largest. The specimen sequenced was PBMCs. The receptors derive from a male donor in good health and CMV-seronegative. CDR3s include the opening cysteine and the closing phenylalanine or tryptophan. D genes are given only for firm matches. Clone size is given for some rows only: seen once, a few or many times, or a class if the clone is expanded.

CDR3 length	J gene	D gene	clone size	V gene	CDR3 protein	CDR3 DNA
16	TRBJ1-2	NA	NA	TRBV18	CASSPISGKGDYGYTF	TGTGCCAGCTCACCAATTTCAGGGAAGGGTGACTATGGCTACACCTTC
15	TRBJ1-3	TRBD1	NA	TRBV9	CASSVQGAGGNTIYF	TGTGCCAGCAGCGTGCAGGGGGCGGGCGGAAACACCATATATTTT
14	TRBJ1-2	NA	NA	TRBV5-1	CASSSGSNPGGYTF	TGCGCCAGCAGCTCGGGAAGTAACCCGGGTGGCTACACCTTC
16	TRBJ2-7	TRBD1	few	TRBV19	CASSKTGTGMTYEQYF	TGTGCCAGCTCAAAAACCGGGACAGGGATGACCTACGAGCAGTACTTC
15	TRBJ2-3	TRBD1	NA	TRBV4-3	CASSHGQGSTDTQYF	TGCGCCAGCAGCCATGGACAGGGAAGCACAGATACGCAGTATTTT
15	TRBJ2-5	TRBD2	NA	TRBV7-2	CASRGGTSGGETQYF	TGTGCCAGCAGGGGGGGGACTAGCGGGGGAGAGACCCAGTACTTC
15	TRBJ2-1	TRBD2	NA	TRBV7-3	CASSLRLAGDNEQFF	TGTGCCAGCAGCTTACGACTAGCGGGAGACAATGAGCAGTTCTTC
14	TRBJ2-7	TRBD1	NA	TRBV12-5	CASGFSGTGHEQYF	TGTGCTAGTGGTTTTTCCGGGACAGGACACGAGCAGTACTTC
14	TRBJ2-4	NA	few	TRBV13	CASSLKGVGNIQYF	TGTGCCAGCAGCTTGAAGGGGGTAGGAAACATTCAGTACTTC
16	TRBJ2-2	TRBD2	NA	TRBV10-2	CASRTSGSINTGELFF	TGCGCCAGCAGGACTAGCGGGAGTATAAACACCGGGGAGCTGTTTTTT
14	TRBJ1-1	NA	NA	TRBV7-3	CASSLSGGNTEAFF	TGTGCCAGCAGCTTAAGCGGGGGGAACACTGAAGCTTTCTTT
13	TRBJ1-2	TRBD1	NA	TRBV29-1	CSVGQGNNYGYTF	TGCAGCGTGGGACAGGGGAATAACTATGGCTACACCTTC
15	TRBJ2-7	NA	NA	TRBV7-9	CASSLEDSPSREQYF	TGTGCCAGCAGCTTAGAGGACAGTCCCTCCAGGGAGCAGTACTTC
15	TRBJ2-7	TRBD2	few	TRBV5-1	CASSSGGSGSYEQYF	TGCGCCAGCAGCTCGGGGGGTAGCGGCTCCTACGAGCAGTACTTC
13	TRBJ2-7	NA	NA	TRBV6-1	CASSVSGTYEQYF	TGTGCCAGCAGTGTGTCGGGGACCTACGAGCAGTACTTC
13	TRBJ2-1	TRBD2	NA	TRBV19	CASNVRGGNEQFF	TGTGCCAGTAACGTTCGCGGGGGCAATGAGCAGTTCTTC
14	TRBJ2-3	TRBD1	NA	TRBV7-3	CASSSGQSTDTQYF	TGTGCCAGCAGCTCGGGACAGAGCACAGATACGCAGTATTTT
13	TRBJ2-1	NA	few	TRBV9	CASSAVPYNEQFF	TGTGCCAGCAGCGCCGTTCCTTACAATGAGCAGTTCTTC
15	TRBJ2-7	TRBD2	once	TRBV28	CASSSYTSGRNGQYF	TGTGCCAGCAGTTCATATACTAGCGGGAGAAACGGGCAGTACTTC
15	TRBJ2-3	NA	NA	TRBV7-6	CASSLETYSSDTQYF	TGTGCCAGCAGCTTAGAGACGTATAGCTCAGATACGCAGTATTTT
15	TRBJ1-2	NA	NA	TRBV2	CASSGTRELTGGYTF	TGTGCCAGCAGTGGAACCCGGGAGCTCACCGGTGGCTACACCTTC
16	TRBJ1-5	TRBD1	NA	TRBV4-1	CASSQQTGSSNQPQHF	TGCGCCAGCAGCCAACAGACAGGGAGTAGCAATCAGCCCCAGCATTTT
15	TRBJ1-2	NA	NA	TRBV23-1	CASSQGVAWAGGYTF	TGCGCCAGCAGTCAAGGGGTCGCCTGGGCGGGTGGCTACACCTTC
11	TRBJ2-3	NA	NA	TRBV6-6	CASSYEGTQYF	TGTGCCAGCAGTTACGAGGGTACGCAGTATTTT
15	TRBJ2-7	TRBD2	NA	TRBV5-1	CASSLRTSGSYEQYF	TGCGCCAGCAGCTTACGGACTAGCGGGAGCTACGAGCAGTACTTC
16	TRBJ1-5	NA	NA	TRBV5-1	CASSPTYRVGNQPQHF	TGCGCCAGCAGCCCCACCTACAGGGTTGGCAATCAGCCCCAGCATTTT
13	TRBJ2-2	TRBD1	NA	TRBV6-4	CASSGQGTGELFF	TGTGCCAGCAGTGGACAGGGGACCGGGGAGCTGTTTTTT
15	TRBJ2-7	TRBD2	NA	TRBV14	CASSPTSGGAYEQYF	TGTGCCAGCAGCCCAACTAGCGGCGGGGCCTACGAGCAGTACTTC
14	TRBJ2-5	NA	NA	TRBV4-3	CASSQDRVAETQYF	TGCGCCAGCAGCCAAGACCGGGTAGCGGAGACCCAGTACTTC
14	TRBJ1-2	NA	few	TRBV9	CASSVGQGSYGYTF	TGTGCCAGCAGCGTAGGGCAGGGGTCCTATGGCTACACCTTC
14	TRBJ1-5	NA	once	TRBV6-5	CASRGGESNQPQHF	TGTGCCAGCAGGGGGGGGGAAAGCAATCAGCCCCAGCATTTT
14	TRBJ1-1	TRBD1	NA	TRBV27	CASSRDRGVTEAFF	TGTGCCAGCAGTCGGGACAGGGGAGTCACTGAAGCTTTCTTT
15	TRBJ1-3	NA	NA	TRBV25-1	CASRQTGNSGNTIYF	TGTGCCAGCAGACAGACAGGAAACTCTGGAAACACCATATATTTT
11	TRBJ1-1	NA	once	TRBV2	CARAALTEAFF	TGTGCCAGGGCGGCGCTCACTGAAGCTTTCTTT
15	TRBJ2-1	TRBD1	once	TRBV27	CASSYGTGSDNEQFF	TGTGCCAGCAGTTATGGGACAGGGTCGGACAATGAGCAGTTCTTC
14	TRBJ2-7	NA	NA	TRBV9	CAGGSIGRGYEQYF	TGTGCCGGGGGGAGTATTGGTAGGGGCTACGAGCAGTACTTC
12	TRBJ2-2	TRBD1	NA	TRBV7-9	CARQGGNGELFF	TGTGCCAGACAGGGGGGAAACGGGGAGCTGTTTTTT
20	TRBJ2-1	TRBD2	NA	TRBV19	CASSIDRELAGGPRDNEQFF	TGTGCCAGTAGTATAGATAGAGAACTAGCGGGGGGGCCCCGGGACAATGAGCAGTTCTTC
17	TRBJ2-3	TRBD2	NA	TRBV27	CASSLRLAVLKVDTQYF	TGTGCCAGCAGTCTACGACTAGCGGTCCTGAAGGTAGATACGCAGTATTTT
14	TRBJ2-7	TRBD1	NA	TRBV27	CASSLRQGVYEQYF	TGTGCCAGCAGTTTGAGGCAGGGGGTTTACGAGCAGTACTTC
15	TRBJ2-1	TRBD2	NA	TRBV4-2	CASSLLSGKYNEQFF	TGTGCCAGCAGCCTCCTTAGCGGGAAGTACAATGAGCAGTTCTTC
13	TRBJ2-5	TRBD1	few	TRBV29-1	CSVMGTGAETQYF	TGCAGCGTTATGGGGACAGGGGCCGAGACCCAGTACTTC
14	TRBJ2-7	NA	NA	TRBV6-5	CASSYVGQSYEQYF	TGTGCCAGCAGTTACGTAGGACAGTCCTACGAGCAGTACTTC